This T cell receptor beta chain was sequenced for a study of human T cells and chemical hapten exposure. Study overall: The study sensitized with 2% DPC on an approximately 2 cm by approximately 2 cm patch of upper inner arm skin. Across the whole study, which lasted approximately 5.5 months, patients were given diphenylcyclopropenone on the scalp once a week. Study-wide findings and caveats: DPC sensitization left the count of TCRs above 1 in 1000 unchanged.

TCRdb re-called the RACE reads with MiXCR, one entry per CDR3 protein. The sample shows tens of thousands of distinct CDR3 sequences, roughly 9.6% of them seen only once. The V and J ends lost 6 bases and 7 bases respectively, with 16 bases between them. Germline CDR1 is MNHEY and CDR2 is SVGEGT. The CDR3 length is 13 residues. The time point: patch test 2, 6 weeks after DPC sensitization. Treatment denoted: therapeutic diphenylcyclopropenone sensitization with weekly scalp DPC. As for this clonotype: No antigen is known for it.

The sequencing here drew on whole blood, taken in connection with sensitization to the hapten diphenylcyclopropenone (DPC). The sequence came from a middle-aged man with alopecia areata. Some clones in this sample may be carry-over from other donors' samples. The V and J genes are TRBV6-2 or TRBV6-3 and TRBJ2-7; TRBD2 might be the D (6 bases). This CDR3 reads CASSPGVFREQYV. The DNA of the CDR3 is TGTGCCAGCAGCCCGGGAGTCTTTCGGGAGCAGTACGTC.